The entry below gives a single T cell receptor (beta chain) sequence along with its context. A much larger clone lies one base from this, so it may be a read error. The entry originates in a study of Graves' ophthalmopathy and Graves' hyperthyroidism. This CDR3 contains 13 residues. Germline V lookup: CDR1 SEHNR, CDR2 FQNEAQ (reference sequence). The ends were cut back, 7 bases at V and 0 bases at J, with 4 bases in the middle. Other autoimmune disease, uncontrolled infection, pregnancy and lactation led to exclusion. Scientists amplified the TCR beta CDR3 regions from RNA transcripts. HTBI-primed first-round RT-PCR preceded second-round multiplex PCR. TCRdb recomputed calls from the multiplex PCR reads with MiXCR, one row per CDR3 protein. This sample carries about 700,000 distinct CDR3 sequences, 40% of them seen once, and the ten largest clones take about 40%.

This chain links TRBV7-9 with TRBJ2-6; D remains ambiguous. Sequences were obtained from peripheral blood. The TCR was taken from an adult man with Graves' ophthalmopathy. The CDR3 sequence: CASKTSGANVLTF. Here the CDR3 DNA reads TGTGCCAGCAAAACCTCTGGGGCCAACGTCCTGACTTTC.